This T cell receptor (delta chain) was captured in a study of γδ T cells in repeated Plasmodium falciparum infection. Study in general: Malian gammadelta TCRs were studied during no-transmission periods and across acute malaria episodes.

With regard to this clone: TCRdb shows a much larger clone's protein in place of this DNA's translation, and the two differ at residue 4, likely through a read error; the protein shown is translated from the DNA.

TCRdb re-identified clones in the multiplex PCR reads via CATT. Of over 90,000 delta-chain clones in the sample, 0.75% to 1% were seen once. This TCR came from a pool of human donors (malaria-infected and uninfected, not separated). The specimen sequenced was gamma-delta T cells from blood.

CDR3 amino acids: CAFDHLLPPSVLSNIGGWRLIF. CDR3 bases: TGTGCCTTCGATCACCTTCTTCCTCCGTCGGTACTCTCAAATATCGGAGGTTGGAGACTCATCTTT. V is TRDV3 and J is TRDJ1; D might be TRDD2 (6 bases). Since TCRdb gives no J gene, matching the DNA to germline was used here to assign it. Per the germline V gene, CDR1 is TVYSNPD and CDR2 is GDNSRS (reference sequence). This CDR3 spans 22 amino acids. The V end lost 3 bases, the J end lost 10 bases, and 48 bases lay between the germline ends.